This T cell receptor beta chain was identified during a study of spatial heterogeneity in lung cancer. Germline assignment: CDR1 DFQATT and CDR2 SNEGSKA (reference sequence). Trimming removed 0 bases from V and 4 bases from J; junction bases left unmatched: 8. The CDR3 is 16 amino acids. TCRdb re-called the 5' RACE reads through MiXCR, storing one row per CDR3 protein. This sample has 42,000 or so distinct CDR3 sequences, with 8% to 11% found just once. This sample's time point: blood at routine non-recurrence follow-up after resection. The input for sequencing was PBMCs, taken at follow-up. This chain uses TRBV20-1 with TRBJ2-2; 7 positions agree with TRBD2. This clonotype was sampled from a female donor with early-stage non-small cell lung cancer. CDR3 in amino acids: CSARDQQRGPTGELFF. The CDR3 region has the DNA TGCAGTGCTAGAGATCAACAGCGGGGACCCACCGGGGAGCTGTTTTTT.